A single sample is the source of the 29 T cell receptor beta chains below, sequenced in a study of technical replicates of blood from a few donors. Clones were sequenced by immunoSEQ multiplex PCR, and TCRdb holds only the in-frame ones, with some missing. The sample lists over 70,000 clones; 90% were seen once. The sample consisted of PBMCs. The origin of the receptors is a human donor in good health. Some clones in this sample may be carry-over from other donors' samples.

A few counts support this clone. The CDR3 sequence is CASSFESRNSPLHF. CDR3 bases: TGTGCCAGCAGCTTCGAGTCGAGGAATTCACCCCTCCACTTT. The chain joins TRBV7-8 to TRBJ1-6; no definite D call. The CDR3 contains 14 residues. Trimming cost V 3 bases and J 7 bases, with 10 bases left between them. Germline CDR1 is SGHVS and CDR2 is FQNEAQ.

CDR3 loop: CASSLGGRWGNTIYF. CDR3 DNA sequence: TGTGCCAGCAGTTTAGGGGGTCGTTGGGGAAACACCATATATTTT. V usage is TRBV2 and J usage is TRBJ1-3; the D gene is possibly TRBD1 (6 bases). The germline CDR1 and CDR2 sequences are SNHLY and FYNNEI. Trimming cost V 5 bases and J 4 bases, with 15 bases left between them. CDR3 length: 15 residues.

V and J are TRBV6-4 and TRBJ2-5, with D tentatively TRBD1 (6 bases). V lost 0 bases and J lost 5, with 22 bases in between. Germline V gene sequence: CDR1 MRHNA, CDR2 SNTAGT. The CDR3 runs 18 residues. CDR3: CASSDSKRTAEWGETQYF. In DNA form, the CDR3 reads TGTGCCAGCAGTGACTCGAAGAGGACAGCGGAATGGGGTGAGACCCAGTACTTC.

A few counts support this clone. V and J are TRBV4-3 and TRBJ1-5, with D hard to call. Germline V gene lookup returns CDR1 LGHNA and CDR2 YSLEER. Between the trimmed V and J ends, which lost 0 bases and 0 bases, there was a span of 9 bases. The CDR3 consists of 16 residues. CDR3 coding DNA: TGCGCCAGCAGCCAAGAATTAGTCGATAGCAATCAGCCCCAGCATTTT. It translates to CASSQELVDSNQPQHF.

V and J are TRBV7-9 and TRBJ1-4; the D is unclear. CDR3 size: 14 residues. Deletions cut 5 bases from V and 0 bases from J, with 7 bases between. The germline gives CDR1 SEHNR, CDR2 FQNEAQ (reference sequence). The CDR3 sequence: CASSPGSTNEKLFF. As DNA, the CDR3 is TGTGCCAGCAGCCCAGGATCAACTAATGAAAAACTGTTTTTT.

The rearrangement joins TRBV6-4 to TRBJ1-4; D remains ambiguous. The V gene's germline CDR1 is MRHNA and CDR2 SNTAGT. Trimming stripped 5 bases from V and 5 bases from J, with 12 bases between. This CDR3 spans 14 amino acids. CDR3 nucleotide sequence: TGTGCCAGCAGTTCCCAGGTGCTAAATGAAAAACTGTTTTTT. The encoded protein is CASSSQVLNEKLFF.

The CDR3 spells CASSRGANEKLFF. The CDR3 DNA reads as TGTGCCAGCAGCCGGGGGGCTAATGAAAAACTGTTTTTT. The chain couples TRBV14 to TRBJ1-4, with a possible D match to TRBD1 (5 bases). V was trimmed by 4 bases and J by 3 bases, leaving 6 bases between them. The germline gives CDR1 SGHDN, CDR2 FVKESK. This CDR3 is 13 amino acids long. Variable domain in full (rest from reference TRBV14 and TRBJ1-4): EAGVTQFPSHSVIEKGQTVTLRCDPISGHDNLYWYRRVMGKEIKFLLHFVKESKQDESGMPNNRFLAERTGGTYSTLKVQPAELEDSGVYFCASSRGANEKLFFGSGTQLSVL.

The chain employs TRBV6-5 and TRBJ1-1, with D tentatively TRBD1 (5 bases). The CDR3 length is 16 residues. Germline CDR1 and CDR2: MNHEY and SVGAGI. V was clipped by 4 bases and J by 0 bases, with 15 bases between them. CDR3: CASSSPGPWVNTEAFF. DNA for the CDR3: TGTGCCAGCAGTTCTCCAGGGCCGTGGGTGAACACTGAAGCTTTCTTT.

The chain combines TRBV29-1 with TRBJ2-5, with 7 bases aligning to TRBD1. The trim removed 4 bases at V and 7 bases at J, leaving 3 bases unmatched. CDR1 and CDR2 (germline): SQVTM, ANQGSEA. The CDR3 extends over 11 amino acids. CDR3 DNA: TGCAGCGTTGGACAGGGAGCGACCCAGTACTTC. Protein sequence: CSVGQGATQYF.

This chain links TRBV12-5 with TRBJ1-2, with a tentative D call TRBD1 (6 bases). The V and J ends lost 6 bases and 8 bases respectively, with 13 bases between them. CDR1 and CDR2 from the germline V gene are LGHNT and FRNRAP. The CDR3 is made up of 12 amino acids. The CDR3: CASGDTGLGYTF. CDR3 bases: TGTGCTAGTGGCGACACAGGGCTAGGCTACACCTTC.

J is TRBJ2-7 and V is TRBV7-9; 12 nucleotides line up with TRBD1. Germline values: CDR1 SEHNR, CDR2 FQNEAQ (reference sequence). The CDR3 has 16 residues. V shed 4 bases, J shed 5 bases, and the junction held 9 bases outside the gene matches. The CDR3 loop reads CASSWSRDRGRDEQYF. The CDR3 DNA reads as TGTGCCAGCAGCTGGTCCCGGGACAGGGGGCGGGACGAGCAGTACTTC.

In this sample, this clone turned up once. The rearrangement uses TRBV4-1 and TRBJ2-1; 7 nucleotides match TRBD2. The V gene's germline CDR1 is MGHRA and CDR2 YSYEKL. This CDR3 region has 14 residues. Trimming cost V 2 bases and J 5 bases; bases outside gene matches: 3. CDR3 loop: CASSQSGVHNEQFF. In nucleotides, the CDR3 is TGCGCCAGCAGCCAAAGCGGGGTACACAATGAGCAGTTCTTC.

The chain recombines TRBV4-2 with TRBJ1-2; 10 bases are shared with TRBD1. CDR3 size: 18 residues. The germline V gene encodes CDR1 LGHNA and CDR2 YNFKEQ. Trimming at V came to 3 bases and at J to 3 bases, leaving 13 bases not matched to a gene. This chain's CDR3 is CASSHHYPGQGGDYGYTF. In nucleotides, the CDR3 is TGTGCCAGCAGCCACCACTACCCAGGACAGGGGGGAGACTATGGCTACACCTTC.

This chain links TRBV5-4 with TRBJ1-2; maybe TRBD1 (5 bases). V was clipped by 4 bases and J by 2 bases, with 15 bases between them. The CDR3 consists of 15 residues. From germline, CDR1 is SGHNT and CDR2 YYREEE (reference sequence). In DNA, the CDR3 is TGTGCCAGCAGCCTGGGTGACAGAGACAACTATGGCTACACCTTC. This sequence encodes CASSLGDRDNYGYTF.

The chain carries TRBV25-1 and TRBJ2-3; 10 bases are shared with TRBD2. CDR1 and CDR2 (germline): MGHDK, SYGVNS. V dropped 6 bases and J dropped 4; count of bases not matched to a gene: 7. The CDR3 consists of 15 residues. The CDR3: CASSRTSGIADTQYF. The CDR3, as DNA: TGTGCCAGCAGCAGAACTAGCGGGATCGCAGATACGCAGTATTTT.

The V call is TRBV5-1, the J call TRBJ2-7, with 7 bases identical to TRBD2. In germline, CDR1 is SGHRS, CDR2 YFSETQ. Trimming cost V 5 bases and J 4 bases; bases outside gene matches: 0. This CDR3 has 11 residues. CDR3 loop: CASRGLYEQYF. The CDR3, as DNA: TGCGCCAGCAGGGGACTATACGAGCAGTACTTC.

This clone was seen a few times. The gene calls are TRBV11-3 and TRBJ2-2; a weak D match, TRBD2 (5 bases). The CDR3 is 15 amino acids. Between the trimmed V and J ends, which lost 5 bases and 0 bases, there was a span of 10 bases. Germline V gene lookup returns CDR1 SGHNT and CDR2 YENEEA. This CDR3 reads CASSVGKTNTGELFF. CDR3 in DNA: TGTGCCAGCAGCGTCGGGAAAACGAACACCGGGGAGCTGTTTTTT.

This chain joins TRBV5-1 and TRBJ1-2; 7 positions agree with TRBD1. V gave up 4 bases and J gave up 4 bases; unmatched junction bases: 13. Germline values: CDR1 SGHRS, CDR2 YFSETQ. This CDR3 comprises 16 residues. Here the CDR3 DNA reads TGCGCCAGCAGCCTCTTCCGGGACAGTCCCTTCTATGGCTACACCTTC. Protein sequence: CASSLFRDSPFYGYTF.

This clone was counted a single time. The chain couples TRBV2 to TRBJ2-2, with 8 bases aligning to TRBD1. This CDR3 region has 15 residues. V lost 7 bases, J lost 3 bases, and 7 bases stayed unmatched. The germline V gene has CDR1 SNHLY and CDR2 FYNNEI. The CDR3 spells CASNPQGADTGELFF. The DNA for the CDR3 is TGTGCCAGCAATCCCCAGGGGGCGGACACCGGGGAGCTGTTTTTT.

This clone came up a few times. This chain links TRBV7-8 with TRBJ2-7; D perhaps matches TRBD2 (7 bases). Germline CDR1 and CDR2: SGHVS and FQNEAQ. The V end lost 5 bases, the J end lost 8 bases, and 16 bases lay between the germline ends. This CDR3 is built from 13 residues. CDR3 residues: CASSEGGFLKQYF. The DNA of the CDR3 is TGTGCCAGCAGCGAGGGGGGGTTCCTTAAGCAGTACTTC.

The CDR3 loop reads CASSSGGFQETQYF. In DNA, the CDR3 is TGTGCCAGCAGTAGCGGGGGGTTTCAAGAGACCCAGTACTTC. J is TRBJ2-5 and V is TRBV25-1; 9 positions agree with TRBD2. V shed 5 bases and J 2 bases; nucleotides not matched to a gene: 3. CDR3 length: 14 residues. Germline-derived CDR1 and CDR2 are MGHDK and SYGVNS.

This chain uses TRBV20-1 with TRBJ1-1; D remains ambiguous. CDR1 is DFQATT and CDR2 is SNEGSKA in the germline V gene (reference sequence). The CDR3 sequence is 11 residues long. V was shortened by 4 bases and J by 6 bases, with 9 bases between the two germline ends. CDR3 sequence (DNA): TGCAGTGCTATGTACGGGGCTGAAGCTTTCTTT. The encoded protein is CSAMYGAEAFF.

This clone came up a few times. This rearrangement joins TRBV6-1 to TRBJ1-5; TRBD1 might be the D (5 bases). The CDR3 is 15 amino acids. The germline gives CDR1 MNHNS, CDR2 SASEGT. The germline V and J ends were trimmed by 0 bases and 6 bases, with 12 bases remaining between them. The CDR3 region is CASSEAQGYSQPQHF. The CDR3 DNA sequence: TGTGCCAGCAGTGAAGCCCAGGGATATAGTCAGCCCCAGCATTTT.

This sequence joins TRBV29-1 and TRBJ1-2; TRBD1 aligns across 10 bases. Germline V lookup: CDR1 SQVTM, CDR2 ANQGSEA. CDR3 length: 15 amino acids. The trim removed 5 bases at V and 2 bases at J, leaving 8 bases unmatched. As DNA, the CDR3 is TGCAGCGTTAGCCAGTCGGGACAGGGGAACTATGGCTACACCTTC. Its protein product is CSVSQSGQGNYGYTF.

The chain employs TRBV7-3 and TRBJ2-5, with 11 positions matching TRBD2. Looked up from germline, CDR1 is SGHTA and CDR2 is FQGTGA. Germline trimming cut 6 bases from V and 1 base from J; bases unmatched to any gene: 4. This CDR3 contains 15 residues. The CDR3, as DNA: TGTGCCAGCAGTATAGCGGGAGGGATCCAAGAGACCCAGTACTTC. Translation: CASSIAGGIQETQYF.

This chain uses TRBV19 with TRBJ1-5, with D hard to call. This CDR3 has 15 residues. Germline loops: CDR1 LNHDA, CDR2 SQIVND (reference sequence). The V gene lost 11 bases and the J gene lost 2 bases, with 19 bases spanning the gap. The CDR3: CAPNASFEGNQPQHF. CDR3 DNA: TGTGCCCCTAATGCCTCCTTCGAGGGCAATCAGCCCCAGCATTTT. Based on the CDR3 plus reference TRBV19 and TRBJ1-5, the full variable domain is DGGITQSPKYLFRKEGQNVTLSCEQNLNHDAMYWYRQDPGQGLRLIYYSQIVNDFQKGDIAEGYSVSREKKESFPLTVTSAQKNPTAFYLCAPNASFEGNQPQHFGDGTRLSIL.

The CDR3 nucleotides read TGTGCCAGCACTAAAAAGGAGGGCCCCCGAAATTCACCCCTCCACTTT. This gives the protein CASTKKEGPRNSPLHF. The J gene is TRBJ1-6, the V gene TRBV6-6, with D unresolved. There are 16 residues in the CDR3. Deletions cut 7 bases from V and 7 bases from J, with 20 bases between. Germline V lookup: CDR1 MNHNY, CDR2 SVGAGI (reference sequence).

This clone appeared a single time. The chain links TRBV7-8 to TRBJ2-7, with D possibly matching TRBD2 (6 bases). CDR1 is SGHVS, CDR2 FQNEAQ, per germline. Trimming stripped 6 bases from V and 4 bases from J, with 16 bases between. This CDR3 has 14 residues. For the CDR3, the DNA is TGTGCCAGCAGGTGGGACTGGGGCAGTTACGAGCAGTACTTC. Protein product: CASRWDWGSYEQYF.

This rearrangement joins TRBV2 to TRBJ2-7; D possibly corresponds to TRBD2 (5 bases). Germline V gene lookup returns CDR1 SNHLY and CDR2 FYNNEI. The CDR3 loop spans 13 amino acids. The ends were cut back, 8 bases at V and 1 base at J, with 12 bases in the middle. The CDR3 DNA reads as TGTGCCAGCCACGTTGGGGAGTCCTACGAGCAGTACTTC. Translation gives CASHVGESYEQYF.